This T cell receptor (beta chain) came from a study of T cell clonality in common variable immunodeficiency. With regard to this clone: The read finishes 3 residues shy of the CDR3 end, and the germline J gene is used to complete it.

Donors gave roughly 4.5 to 9 ml heparinized peripheral whole blood. Germline CDR1 and CDR2: SGHTA and FQGNSA. The CDR3 totals 16 residues. TCRdb's table, derived via immunoSEQ multiplex PCR, lists solely in-frame clones and lacks some. The sample shows 50,000 to 55,000 clones, none of them appearing just once. The sequenced material came from peripheral blood mononuclear cells. This TCR was recovered from a person aged 18 to 69 in good health. This chain uses TRBV7-2 with TRBJ2-3, with 10 bases identical to TRBD2. The CDR3 spells CASSLAASGGQETQYF. CDR3 DNA (partial): TGTGCCAGCAGCTTAGCTGCTAGCGGGGGACAAGAGACG.